The T cell receptor beta chain described here comes from a study of vaccination effects on CD4 cells after COVID-19. In germline, CDR1 is WNHNN, CDR2 SYGVQD (reference sequence). V was trimmed by 6 bases and J by 0 bases, leaving 11 bases between them. The CDR3 is made up of 14 amino acids. TCRdb's copy holds only in-frame clones and misses some; the assay was immunoSEQ multiplex PCR. This table has about 24,000 clones, approximately 70% appearing once. About this clone itself: Its antigen is currently unknown.

Within the ViraFEST assay, antigen-specific CD4+ T cells underwent expansion with viral peptide pools prior to sequencing. Culture lasted about ten days before CD4+ T cell isolation. The participants, recipients of two vaccine doses, got either BNT162b2 or mRNA-1273. The V and J genes are TRBV10-1 and TRBJ1-1; possibly TRBD1 for D (5 bases). The sequences come from CD4+ T cells from PBMCs cultured with HCoV-NL63 spike peptides, collected after COVID-19 vaccination. The TCR was taken from a human donor who received a COVID-19 vaccine. CDR3 sequence reads: CASRPGTMNTEAFF. DNA of the CDR3: TGCGCCAGCAGGCCCGGGACGATGAACACTGAAGCTTTCTTT.